The 9 T cell receptor beta chains given below trace back to one sample, sequenced in a study of cytomegalovirus exposure and HLA in healthy donors. Vbeta (60) and Jbeta (13) primers were used in the PCR. Only in-frame clones appear in the TCRdb table, and some are missing; sequencing was by immunoSEQ multiplex PCR. Altogether about 36,000 clones are present, almost 70% being singletons, with the ten largest covering about 7%. The specimen sequenced was PBMCs. These receptors were collected from a young man in good health and CMV-seronegative.

The rearrangement links TRBV27 to TRBJ2-3, with a possible D match to TRBD1 (7 bases). Germline-derived CDR1 and CDR2 are MNHEY and SMNVEV (reference sequence). This CDR3 is 14 amino acids long. Trimming took off 6 bases at V and 6 bases at J, with 16 bases between the two ends. The CDR3 DNA sequence: TGTGCCAGCAGGAGGTCCCAGGGGGGTGATACGCAGTATTTT. Translated: CASRRSQGGDTQYF.

This clone was detected only a few times. The chain has TRBV7-9 and TRBJ1-1; D is possibly TRBD1 (6 bases). V lost 2 bases to trimming and J lost 1 base, with 11 bases between them. Germline V gene lookup returns CDR1 SEHNR and CDR2 FQNEAQ (reference sequence). This CDR3 region has 15 residues. The CDR3 reads CASSLRGTQNTEAFF. The CDR3 DNA reads as TGTGCCAGCAGCTTAAGGGGGACACAGAACACTGAAGCTTTCTTT.

The chain uses TRBV7-6 and TRBJ2-5; TRBD2 matches at 11 bases. The CDR3 loop spans 16 amino acids. The V segment lost 3 bases and the J segment 0 bases; nucleotides outside the gene matches: 3. The germline gives CDR1 SGHVS, CDR2 FNYEAQ. CDR3 sequence reads: CASSFLTSGDQETQYF. In DNA form, the CDR3 reads TGTGCCAGCAGCTTCCTGACTAGCGGGGACCAAGAGACCCAGTACTTC. Combining the CDR3 with reference TRBV7-6 and TRBJ2-5 gives the whole variable domain GAGVSQSPRYKVTKRGQDVALRCDPISGHVSLYWYRQALGQGPEFLTYFNYEAQQDKSGLPNDRFSAERPEGSISTLTIQRTEQRDSAMYRCASSFLTSGDQETQYFGPGTRLLVL.

This chain uses TRBV7-8 with TRBJ1-3; D ambiguous. This CDR3 comprises 12 residues. The V gene's germline CDR1 is SGHVS and CDR2 FQNEAQ. V was pared by 5 bases and J by 0 bases, with 2 bases between. This CDR3 reads CASSHSGNTIYF. DNA of the CDR3: TGTGCCAGCAGCCACTCTGGAAACACCATATATTTT.

This clone was counted only a few times. V usage is TRBV6-1 and J usage is TRBJ2-1, with D perhaps matching TRBD2 (6 bases). Germline values: CDR1 MNHNS, CDR2 SASEGT. The CDR3 has 14 residues. The V end lost 6 bases, the J end lost 10 bases, and 19 bases lay between the germline ends. The CDR3 sequence: CASSSPLVAGEQFF. CDR3 coding DNA: TGTGCCAGCAGCTCGCCCCTGGTGGCGGGAGAGCAGTTCTTC.

The V gene is TRBV5-1, the J gene TRBJ1-5; D perhaps matches TRBD1 (5 bases). V was trimmed by 0 bases and J by 9 bases, leaving 13 bases between them. Germline V gene sequence: CDR1 SGHRS, CDR2 YFSETQ. The CDR3 runs 14 residues. The CDR3 reads CASSLGSGQGPQHF. CDR3 in DNA: TGCGCCAGCAGCTTGGGGTCAGGCCAGGGGCCCCAGCATTTT.

V usage is TRBV6-5 and J usage is TRBJ1-6, with D tentatively TRBD1 (5 bases). Germline CDR1 is MNHEY and CDR2 is SVGAGI. Trimming removed 2 bases at V and 7 bases at J, with 9 bases between. This CDR3 is built from 14 residues. The CDR3 loop is CASSYPRQNSPLHF. The CDR3 DNA reads as TGTGCCAGCAGTTACCCTCGACAGAATTCACCCCTCCACTTT.

This clone was seen a handful of times. The gene calls are TRBV7-2 and TRBJ1-6; 8 bases align to TRBD1. V lost 4 bases to trimming and J lost 4 bases; unmatched junction nucleotides: 3. Germline-derived CDR1 and CDR2 are SGHTA and FQGNSA. The CDR3 covers 15 residues. Here the CDR3 reads CASSSHRGYNSPLHF. CDR3 nucleotides: TGTGCCAGCAGCTCCCACAGGGGGTATAATTCACCCCTCCACTTT.

The rearrangement joins TRBV27 to TRBJ2-6; 7 nucleotides match TRBD1. The germline V gene has CDR1 MNHEY and CDR2 SMNVEV (reference sequence). The J segment lost 0 bases and the V segment lost 0 bases, leaving 11 bases of the junction unmatched. CDR3 size: 20 residues. The CDR3 coding sequence is TGTGCCAGCAGTTTATCCCCACAGGGGTCAGCGAGCTCTGGGGCCAACGTCCTGACTTTC. It translates to CASSLSPQGSASSGANVLTF.